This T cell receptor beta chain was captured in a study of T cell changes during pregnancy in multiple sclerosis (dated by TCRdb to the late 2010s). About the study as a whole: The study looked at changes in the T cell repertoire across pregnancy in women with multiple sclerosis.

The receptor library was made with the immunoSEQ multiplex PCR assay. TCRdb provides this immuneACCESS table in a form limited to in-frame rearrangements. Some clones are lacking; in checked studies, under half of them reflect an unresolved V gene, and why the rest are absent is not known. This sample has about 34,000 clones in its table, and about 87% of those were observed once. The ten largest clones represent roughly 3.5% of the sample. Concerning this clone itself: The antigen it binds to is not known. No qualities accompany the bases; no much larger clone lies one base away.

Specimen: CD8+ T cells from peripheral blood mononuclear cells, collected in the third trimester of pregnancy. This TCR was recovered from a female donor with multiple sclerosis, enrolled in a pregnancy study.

The CDR3 protein sequence reads: CASSVGETGAFYGYTF. The bases are TGTGCCAGCAGCGTAGGGGAGACAGGAGCCTTCTATGGCTACACCTTC. The chain is encoded by TRBV9 joined to TRBJ1-2; TRBD1 is possibly the D segment (6 matching bases). The CDR3 numbers 16 residues from cysteine through phenylalanine. The read is trimmed to its CDR3 DNA, 48 bases read in frame from base 1. V is shortened by 0 bases, J by 4 bases, and the region joining them spans 16 bases. The germline V gene sets CDR1 to SGDLS and CDR2 to YYNGEE.